Following are 5 T cell receptor beta chains from one sample sequenced in a study of tumor-infiltrating lymphocytes in primary liver carcinoma listed by TCRdb under 2017. The run used an Illumina HiSeq 2500. A constant-region primer and ProtoScript II reverse transcriptase were used to reverse-transcribe TCRbeta-specific cDNA from around 540 ng total RNA. Construction of the TCRbeta libraries relied on three nested rounds of multiplex PCR, following a slightly modified ARM-PCR procedure. Multiplex TRBV1-TRBV30 forward primers and a Cbeta reverse primer were used in the first two PCR rounds, each of which was run for approximately 9 cycles. The public reads were reprocessed in TCRdb via fastp at Q25 and MiXCR, keeping in-frame beta chains. Every distinct CDR3 protein forms one entry, paired with its most common genes and DNA. The sample table shows about 310,000 distinct CDR3 sequences, and about three fifths are seen once. The ten most abundant clones make up about 15% of the sample.

RNA from unsorted whole blood was extracted with TRIzol reagent, and germline DNA was obtained with the DNeasy Blood & Tissue kit. The sample comprised peripheral blood. The receptors come from a young woman with primary liver carcinoma and hepatitis B virus infection.

Remarks on this clonotype: No conserved phenylalanine or tryptophan is present at the end of the CDR3, so a read error is the likely explanation. This chain connects TRBV12-5 to TRBJ2-1; tentatively, D is TRBD2 (6 bases). With 2 bases removed from V and 9 bases from J, the gap between germline ends came to 20 bases. CDR1 LGHNT and CDR2 FRNRAP come from the germline V gene. The length of the CDR3 is 16 residues. The CDR3 DNA reads as TGTGCTAGTGGTTTGCCCCCTGGCGGGATCCTCAGTGAGCAGTTCGTC. It encodes CASGLPPGGILSEQFV.

Regarding this clonotype: Lacking the conserved final phenylalanine or tryptophan, this CDR3 likely reflects a read error. The V call is TRBV6-5, the J call TRBJ2-1; 7 bases map to TRBD2. There are 18 residues in the CDR3. In germline, CDR1 is MNHEY, CDR2 SVGAGI. J lost 2 bases, V lost 3 bases, and 13 bases had no gene match. CDR3 sequence: CASSYRARALAAYNEQFL. Written as DNA, the CDR3 is TGTGCCAGCAGTTATCGGGCCAGGGCCCTAGCGGCCTACAATGAGCAGTTCCTC.

On this clonotype itself: This sequence may be a read error, since a much larger clone differs from it by one base. The rearrangement uses TRBV5-1 and TRBJ2-5; 7 bases match TRBD1. The CDR3 has 15 residues. CDR1 SGHRS and CDR2 YFSETQ come from the germline V gene. CDR3 DNA: TGCGCCAGCAGCCACGACAGGGTTGGGCAAGAGACCCGGTACTTC. Residues: CASSHDRVGQETRYF. The complete variable domain, with remaining parts taken from reference TRBV5-1 and TRBJ2-5, reads KAGVTQTPRYLIKTRGQQVTLSCSPISGHRSVSWYQQTPGQGLQFLFEYFSETQRNKGNFPGRFSGRQFSNSRSEMNVSTLELGDSALYLCASSHDRVGQETRYFGPGTRLLVL.

This clonotype was counted once. The junction departs from germline at one end; a sequencing error may be responsible. The V gene is TRBV4-2, the J gene TRBJ2-2; TRBD2 matches 15 bases. This CDR3 contains 18 residues. Germline loops: CDR1 LGHNA, CDR2 YNFKEQ. The CDR3 DNA is TGTGCCAGCAGCCAAGATGGACTAGCGGGAGGGCCCGGCGGGGAGCCGTTTTTT. Translated, it gives CASSQDGLAGGPGGEPFF.

The chain carries TRBV2 and TRBJ2-1; possibly TRBD1 or TRBD2 for D (5 bases each). This CDR3 is 15 amino acids long. Between the trimmed V and J ends, which lost 2 bases and 9 bases, there was a span of 17 bases. Germline V CDR1 and CDR2: SNHLY, FYNNEI. The CDR3 loop reads CASSERGLGMGEQFF. Written as DNA, the CDR3 is TGTGCCAGCAGTGAAAGGGGTCTCGGGATGGGTGAGCAGTTCTTC.